This T cell receptor beta chain was recorded in a study of blood T cells in healthy people across ages. This clonotype appeared many times. The V end was cut by 7 bases, the J end by 0 bases, with 16 bases between. The CDR3 sequence is 17 residues long. The germline V gene encodes CDR1 SEHNR and CDR2 FQNEAQ (reference sequence). PCR was performed a second time for about 7 to 11 cycles using a sample-barcoded 5' primer and a J-beta primer mix. Each CDR3 protein gets one entry after TCRdb re-called the 5' RACE reads with MiXCR. The table lists over 550,000 distinct CDR3 sequences, under 30% of them singletons.

The chain is built from TRBV7-9 and TRBJ2-6, with D unresolved. The receptor's source is a woman over 75 in good health. Sample: blood. CDR3 DNA sequence: TGTGCCAGCACCTTGGGAAGTCAAGTCTCTGGGGCCAACGTCCTGACTTTC. This sequence encodes CASTLGSQVSGANVLTF. The full variable domain, completed using reference TRBV7-9 and TRBJ2-6, is DTGVSQNPRHKITKRGQNVTFRCDPISEHNRLYWYRQTLGQGPEFLTYFQNEAQLEKSRLLSDRFSAERPKGSFSTLEIQRTEQGDSAMYLCASTLGSQVSGANVLTFGAGSRLTVL.